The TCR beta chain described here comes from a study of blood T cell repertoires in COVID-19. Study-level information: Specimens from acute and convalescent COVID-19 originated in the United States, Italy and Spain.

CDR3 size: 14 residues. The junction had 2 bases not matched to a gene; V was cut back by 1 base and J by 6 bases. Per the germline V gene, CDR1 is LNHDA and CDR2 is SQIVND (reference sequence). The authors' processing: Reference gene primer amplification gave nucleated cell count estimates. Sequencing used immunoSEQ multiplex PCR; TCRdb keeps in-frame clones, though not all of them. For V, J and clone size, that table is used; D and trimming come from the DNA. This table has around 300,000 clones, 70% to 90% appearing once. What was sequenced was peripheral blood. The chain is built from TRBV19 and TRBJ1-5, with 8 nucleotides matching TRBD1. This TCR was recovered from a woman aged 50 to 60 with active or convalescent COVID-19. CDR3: CASSIGRGLQPQHF. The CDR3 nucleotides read TGTGCCAGTAGTATAGGCAGGGGGCTTCAGCCCCAGCATTTT.